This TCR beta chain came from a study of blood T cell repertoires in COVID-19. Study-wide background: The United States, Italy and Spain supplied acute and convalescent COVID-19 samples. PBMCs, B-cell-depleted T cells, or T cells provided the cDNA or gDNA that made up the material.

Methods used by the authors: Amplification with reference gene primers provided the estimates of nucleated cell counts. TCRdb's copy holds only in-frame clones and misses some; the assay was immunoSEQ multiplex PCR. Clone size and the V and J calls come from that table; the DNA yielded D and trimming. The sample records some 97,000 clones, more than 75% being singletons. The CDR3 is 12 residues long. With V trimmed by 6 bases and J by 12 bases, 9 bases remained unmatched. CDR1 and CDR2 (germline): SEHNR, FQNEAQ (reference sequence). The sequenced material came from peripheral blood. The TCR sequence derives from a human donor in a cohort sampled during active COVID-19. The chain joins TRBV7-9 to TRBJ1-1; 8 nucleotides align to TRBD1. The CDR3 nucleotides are TGTGCCAGCAGAAGAGGGACAGGCCAACCTTTCTTT. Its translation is CASRRGTGQPFF.